This T cell receptor beta chain derives from a study of blood T cell repertoires in COVID-19 (dated by TCRdb to 2020 to 2022). Regarding the research as a whole: Collaborator samples came from the United States, Italy and Spain and covered acute and convalescent phases of COVID-19. The prospective study material was composed of cDNA or gDNA derived from T cells, B-cell-depleted T cells, or PBMCs. Nearly every sample came with metadata listing a de-identified subject ID, COVID-19 status, age in years and sex. The samples were drawn from two sources: the first 160 participants of the ongoing ImmuneRACE study, and over 1,000 subjects contributed by 6 global collaborators. The dataset comprised deeply sampled blood TCRbeta repertoires from subjects exposed to, actively infected with, or recovered from COVID-19. Where HLA class I and class II types were available, the types were taken from metadata supplied by the sample provider, not from assay-based typing. The repertoires were released in a freely available public database meant as a resource for research on the immune response to SARS-CoV-2. On the study overall, not on this receptor specifically: How much clinical and demographic metadata was included differed by source and by participant, and the metadata was provided uncurated.

At one collaborating source in Seattle, patients were enrolled during active infection and were followed longitudinally through the course of disease. The collaborating institutions used their own protocols to collect whole blood in K2EDTA tubes. For TCRbeta analysis, collaborators shipped samples as frozen whole blood, isolated PBMCs, or DNA extracted from either of those sample types. TCRbeta CDR3 regions were amplified from genomic DNA using the immunoSEQ Assay, a bias-controlled multiplex PCR. From the authors' description of their analysis: Within the assay, amplification of reference gene primers was used to estimate how many nucleated cells each sample contained. To quantify the absolute abundance of each unique TCRbeta CDR3 rearrangement, sequence reads were collapsed and filtered. For each sample, productive Simpson clonality was calculated by taking the square root of Simpson's diversity index across productive rearrangements. Held by TCRdb, this immuneACCESS table contains in-frame sequences only and omits some clones. Under half of the omission traces to an unresolved V gene where checked; the cause of the rest is unknown. D and trimming come from the DNA, and the V and J calls and clone size come from that table. The sample profile shows a few hundred thousand clones; roughly 90% of them were found once. The leading ten clones occupy about 3% of the sample.

This clone was picked up a small number of times. Its antigen has not been determined. Base-call qualities are not available, and no considerably larger clone is one nucleotide away. Sequenced material: peripheral blood. The TCR sequence derives from a woman aged 25 to 39 with COVID-19, enrolled during active disease.

The nucleotide sequence reads as follows: TGCGCCAGCAGTGACCTCGGGGGCACAGATACGCAGTATTTT. Translated, this is CASSDLGGTDTQYF. The sequence joins TRBV10-1 to TRBJ2-3; D gene: possibly TRBD2, on 5 matching bases. The junction carries 8 bases between V and J, which are trimmed by 3 bases and 1 base respectively. Taken from cysteine to phenylalanine, the CDR3 has 14 residues. Of all the DNA, just the CDR3 is kept, 42 bases in frame from base 1. Based on the germline V gene (reference sequence), the CDR1 and CDR2 sequences are WNHNN and SYGVQD.